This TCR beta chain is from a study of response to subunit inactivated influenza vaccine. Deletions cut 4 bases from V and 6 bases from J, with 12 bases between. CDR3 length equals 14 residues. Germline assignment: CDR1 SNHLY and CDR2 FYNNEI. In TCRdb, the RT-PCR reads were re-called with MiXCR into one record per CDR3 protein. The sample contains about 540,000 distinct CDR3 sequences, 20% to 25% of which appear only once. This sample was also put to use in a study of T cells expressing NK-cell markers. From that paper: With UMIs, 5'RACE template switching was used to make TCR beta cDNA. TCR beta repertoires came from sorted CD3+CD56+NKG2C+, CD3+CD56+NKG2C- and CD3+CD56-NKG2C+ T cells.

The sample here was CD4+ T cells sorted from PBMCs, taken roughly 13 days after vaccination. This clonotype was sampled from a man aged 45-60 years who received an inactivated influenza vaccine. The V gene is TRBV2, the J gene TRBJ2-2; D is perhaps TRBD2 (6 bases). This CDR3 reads CASSGEGGAGELFF. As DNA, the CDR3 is TGTGCCAGCAGTGGTGAAGGAGGGGCCGGGGAGCTGTTTTTT.